This is a list of T cell receptor beta chains from one sample in a study of blood T cells in healthy people across ages. TCRdb re-called the 5' RACE reads with MiXCR, one entry per CDR3 protein. The sample lists approximately 580,000 distinct CDR3 sequences, approximately 25% occurring once. These same data were also listed under a study on T cells of mothers and their children.

The sequenced material came from blood. Receptors originate from a boy between 5 and 17 years old in good health. Both conserved end residues are part of each CDR3. The order of the fields is J gene, clone size, V gene, D gene, CDR3 DNA, CDR3 protein. A D gene is named only where the DNA matches it firmly. Clone sizes are given selectively: once, few, many, or a class where the clone is expanded.

TRBJ2-7,NA,TRBV20-1,NA,TGCAGTGCTAGCGGGCAGCTGACCTACGAGCAGTACTTC,CSASGQLTYEQYF
TRBJ2-3,NA,TRBV7-8,TRBD2,TGTGCCAGCAGCCCTCGGAGCGGGATTTATACGCAGTATTTT,CASSPRSGIYTQYF
TRBJ2-2,NA,TRBV29-1,NA,TGCAGCGCCGTGAAGAACACCGGGGAGCTGTTTTTT,CSAVKNTGELFF
TRBJ2-1,NA,TRBV27,NA,TGTGCCAGCAGTTTTCACCGACAGGTCGGAGGGGAGCAGTTCTTC,CASSFHRQVGGEQFF
TRBJ2-5,NA,TRBV7-2,NA,TGTGCCAGCAGCTTAGACAGGTCGGAGACCCGGTACTTC,CASSLDRSETRYF
TRBJ1-6,many,TRBV4-1,TRBD1,TGCGCCAGCCAAGGGGACAGCTTTAATTCACCCCTCCACTTT,CASQGDSFNSPLHF
TRBJ2-7,NA,TRBV27,TRBD1,TGTGCCAGCAGGACGCCGGGACAGGGAGTCATCGAGCAGTACTTC,CASRTPGQGVIEQYF
TRBJ1-1,few,TRBV2,TRBD1,TGTGCCAGCAGTTGGGACAGCAGGTCGACTGAAGCTTTCTTT,CASSWDSRSTEAFF
TRBJ2-4,NA,TRBV2,TRBD2,TGTGCCAGCAGTGAGTGGAGCCTAGCGGAAGCCAAAAACATTCAGTACTTC,CASSEWSLAEAKNIQYF
TRBJ2-7,few,TRBV12-3/TRBV12-4,TRBD2,TGTGCCAGCAGTTTAGGACGTCTAGCGGGGGGCGAGCAGTACTTC,CASSLGRLAGGEQYF
TRBJ1-4,few,TRBV20-1,NA,TGCAGTGCTAGAGGTCCGGGGGGGGATGAAAAACTGTTTTTT,CSARGPGGDEKLFF
TRBJ2-3,NA,TRBV7-9,TRBD1,TGTGCCAGCAGCCGGCCCGACAGGGTGGATACGCAGTATTTT,CASSRPDRVDTQYF
TRBJ2-7,few,TRBV6-2/TRBV6-3,NA,TGTGCCAGCAGTATTAACCGGGACTCGATCAATTACGAGCAGTACTTC,CASSINRDSINYEQYF
TRBJ2-4,few,TRBV28,NA,TGTGCCAGCAGTTTACAGGGGGGAACCAAAAACATTCAGTACTTC,CASSLQGGTKNIQYF
TRBJ1-6,NA,TRBV3-1,NA,TGTGCCAGCAGCCAAGGAACGGGGAATTCACCCCTCCACTTT,CASSQGTGNSPLHF
TRBJ2-4,NA,TRBV7-2,NA,TGTGCCAGCAGCTTACCTACAGGCTATTCCTTAGCCAAAAACATTCAGTACTTC,CASSLPTGYSLAKNIQYF